This T cell receptor (beta chain) stems from a study of blood T cell repertoires in COVID-19. Method: immunoSEQ multiplex PCR; TCRdb's copy keeps in-frame clones and lacks some. Counted here are over 200,000 clones, 70% to 90% occurring once; the ten biggest clones make up around a tenth. V shed 7 bases, J shed 4 bases, and the junction held 5 bases outside the gene matches. Germline V gives CDR1 MNHEY, CDR2 SVGAGI. CDR3 size: 13 residues. The sequence was collected from a man between 45 and 60 years old with COVID-19, enrolled during active disease. Sequencing was performed on peripheral blood. The V and J genes are TRBV6-5 and TRBJ2-3, with 7 positions matching TRBD1. The CDR3 nucleotides are TGTGCCAGCATGGAAGGGACAGCAGATACGCAGTATTTT. Protein product: CASMEGTADTQYF.